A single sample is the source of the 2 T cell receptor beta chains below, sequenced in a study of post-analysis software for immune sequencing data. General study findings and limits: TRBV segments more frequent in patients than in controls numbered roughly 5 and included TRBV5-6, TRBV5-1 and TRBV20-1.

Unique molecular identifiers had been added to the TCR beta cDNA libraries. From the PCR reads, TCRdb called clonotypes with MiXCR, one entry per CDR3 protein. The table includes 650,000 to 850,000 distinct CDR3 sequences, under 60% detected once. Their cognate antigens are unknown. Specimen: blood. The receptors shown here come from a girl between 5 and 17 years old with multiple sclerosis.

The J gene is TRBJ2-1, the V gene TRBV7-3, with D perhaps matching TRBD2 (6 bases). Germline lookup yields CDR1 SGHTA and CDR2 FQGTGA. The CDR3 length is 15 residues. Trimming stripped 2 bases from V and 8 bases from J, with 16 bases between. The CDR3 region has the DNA TGTGCCAGCAGCTTATCAGGCGCGGGATTCGATGAGCAGTTCTTC. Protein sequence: CASSLSGAGFDEQFF. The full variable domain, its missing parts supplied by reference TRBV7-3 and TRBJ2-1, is GAGVSQTPSNKVTEKGKYVELRCDPISGHTALYWYRQSLGQGPEFLIYFQGTGAADDSGLPNDRFFAVRPEGSVSTLKIQRTERGDSAVYLCASSLSGAGFDEQFFGPGTRLTVL.

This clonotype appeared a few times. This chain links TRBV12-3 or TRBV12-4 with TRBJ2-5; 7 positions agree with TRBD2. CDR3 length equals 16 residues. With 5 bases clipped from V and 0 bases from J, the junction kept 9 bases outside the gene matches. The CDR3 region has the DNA TGTGCCAGCAGTCGCCGACTAGCCGCTTACCAAGAGACCCAGTACTTC. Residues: CASSRRLAAYQETQYF.